This T cell receptor beta chain was identified during a study of blood T cell repertoires in COVID-19. Study information: Spain, Italy and the United States supplied samples that represented acute and convalescent COVID-19. T cells, B-cell-depleted T cells, or PBMCs provided the cDNA or gDNA that served as material.

Trimming cost V 6 bases and J 5 bases, with 16 bases left between them. The CDR3 loop spans 14 amino acids. The V gene's germline CDR1 is MNHEY and CDR2 SVGEGT. Original analysis: The authors estimated nucleated cell counts from reference gene primer amplification. Profiling relied on immunoSEQ multiplex PCR, and the TCRdb table lists in-frame clones only, not all of them. Clonal size and the V and J genes are those of that table, whereas D and trimming came from the DNA. The table has approximately 90,000 clones, roughly 70% seen once. This sequence originates from a woman of 80 years or more with acute or convalescent COVID-19. This sequence joins TRBV6-2 or TRBV6-3 and TRBJ1-2; D call uncertain. Sequenced material: peripheral blood. The CDR3 DNA sequence: TGTGCCAGCAGCCGGGCCGTACTCGGTTATGGCTACACCTTC. This sequence encodes CASSRAVLGYGYTF.